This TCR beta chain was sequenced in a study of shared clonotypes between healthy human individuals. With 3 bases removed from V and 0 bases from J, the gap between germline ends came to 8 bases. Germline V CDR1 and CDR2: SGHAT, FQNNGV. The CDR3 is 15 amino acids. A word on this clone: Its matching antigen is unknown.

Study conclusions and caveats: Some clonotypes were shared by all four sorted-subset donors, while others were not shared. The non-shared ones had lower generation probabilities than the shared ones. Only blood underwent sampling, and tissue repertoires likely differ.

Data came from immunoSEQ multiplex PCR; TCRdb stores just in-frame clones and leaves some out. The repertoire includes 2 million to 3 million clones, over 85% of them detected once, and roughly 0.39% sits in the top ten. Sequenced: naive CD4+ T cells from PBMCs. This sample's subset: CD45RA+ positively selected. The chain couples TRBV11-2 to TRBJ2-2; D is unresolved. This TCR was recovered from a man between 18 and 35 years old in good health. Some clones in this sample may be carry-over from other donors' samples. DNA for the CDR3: TGTGCCAGCAGCTTGGGCAGATCGAACACCGGGGAGCTGTTTTTT. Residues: CASSLGRSNTGELFF.